Shown below are 14 T cell receptor beta chains from a single sample sequenced in a study of T cell responses to AZD1222 COVID-19 vaccine. TCRdb's table, derived via immunoSEQ multiplex PCR, lists solely in-frame clones and lacks some. The sample holds around 200,000 clones, around nine tenths seen once. The specimen comprised peripheral blood, sampled on day 0 of AZD1222 vaccination. These receptors were obtained from an adult in good health.

The rearrangement links TRBV6-5 to TRBJ2-3; no firm D call. Trimming shortened V by 0 bases and J by 4 bases, and 14 bases separated the two germline ends. This CDR3 contains 16 residues. Germline CDR1 reads MNHEY; CDR2 reads SVGAGI. This CDR3 is CASSYSPTATADTQYF. CDR3 nucleotide sequence: TGTGCCAGCAGTTACTCGCCGACCGCTACTGCAGATACGCAGTATTTT.

The chain links TRBV4-2 to TRBJ2-7; D is unclear. Deletions cut 0 bases from V and 5 bases from J, with 8 bases between. In germline, CDR1 is LGHNA, CDR2 YNFKEQ. The CDR3 is 13 residues long. CDR3: CASSQEARNEQYF. DNA for the CDR3: TGTGCCAGCAGCCAAGAGGCGCGCAACGAGCAGTACTTC.

The V gene is TRBV11-3, the J gene TRBJ2-4; D call uncertain. The germline V gene has CDR1 SGHNT and CDR2 YENEEA. The CDR3 has 14 residues. Trimming stripped 0 bases from V and 2 bases from J, with 5 bases between. The CDR3 is CASSLEGTKNIQYF. CDR3 nucleotide sequence: TGTGCCAGCAGCTTAGAGGGGACCAAAAACATTCAGTACTTC.

This chain joins TRBV14 and TRBJ1-1, with no clear D. The germline V and J ends were trimmed by 3 bases and 0 bases, with 5 bases remaining between them. CDR1 and CDR2 (germline): SGHDN, FVKESK. The CDR3 consists of 13 residues. The CDR3 reads CASSQGMNTEAFF. For the CDR3, the DNA is TGTGCCAGCAGCCAGGGGATGAACACTGAAGCTTTCTTT.

This sequence joins TRBV25-1 and TRBJ1-1; D call uncertain. Trimming took off 6 bases at V and 0 bases at J, with 11 bases between the two ends. The CDR3 runs to 14 residues. From germline, CDR1 is MGHDK and CDR2 SYGVNS. CDR3 sequence reads: CASRLINMNTEAFF. DNA of the CDR3: TGTGCCAGCAGACTCATTAACATGAACACTGAAGCTTTCTTT.

The V gene is TRBV5-6, the J gene TRBJ1-1, with 8 bases matching TRBD1. The V segment lost 4 bases and the J segment 1 base; nucleotides outside the gene matches: 3. The CDR3 has 14 residues. Germline-derived CDR1 and CDR2 are SGHDT and YYEEEE. CDR3 loop: CASSLGQANTEAFF. In nucleotides, the CDR3 is TGTGCCAGCAGCCTGGGACAGGCGAACACTGAAGCTTTCTTT.

The gene calls are TRBV11-2 and TRBJ2-7, with D uncertain. The CDR3 covers 14 residues. Trimming took 0 bases from V and 4 from J, leaving 10 bases between them. The germline V gene has CDR1 SGHAT and CDR2 FQNNGV. CDR3 region: CASSLEPGGYEQYF. CDR3 nucleotides: TGTGCCAGCAGCTTAGAGCCCGGTGGGTACGAGCAGTACTTC.

This chain links TRBV21-1 with TRBJ1-1; TRBD1 reflects the table's D call only, with no check against the DNA. TRBV21-1 constitutes a pseudogene. This CDR3 has 12 residues. CDR3 loop: CASRTRGTEAFF. The CDR3 region has the DNA TGTGCCAGCAGGACAAGGGGCACTGAAGCTTTCTTT.

The J gene is TRBJ2-3, the V gene TRBV6-6; D possibly corresponds to TRBD1 (5 bases). CDR1 is MNHNY and CDR2 is SVGAGI in the germline V gene (reference sequence). The CDR3 has 15 amino acids. The V end was cut by 2 bases, the J end by 2 bases, with 11 bases between. DNA of the CDR3: TGTGCCAGCAGTTACGCGCAGGGAATCACAGATACGCAGTATTTT. This encodes CASSYAQGITDTQYF.

This clone was detected only a few times. The V and J genes are TRBV28 and TRBJ2-4; TRBD2 matches 9 bases. Germline lookup yields CDR1 MDHEN and CDR2 SYDVKM. The trim removed 7 bases at V and 7 bases at J, leaving 8 bases unmatched. The CDR3 is 14 amino acids. The CDR3, as DNA: TGTGCCAGCAATGTAGCGGGAGCAAGGAACATTCAGTACTTC. This encodes CASNVAGARNIQYF.

The chain recombines TRBV29-1 with TRBJ2-7; tentative D call: TRBD1 (6 bases). CDR1 is SQVTM, CDR2 ANQGSEA, per germline. Trimming pared 4 bases from V and 0 bases from J, leaving 10 bases between. The CDR3 is 13 amino acids. The chain's CDR3 is CSVVRDNSYEQYF. CDR3 sequence (DNA): TGCAGCGTTGTAAGGGACAACTCCTACGAGCAGTACTTC.

The chain combines TRBV10-3 with TRBJ2-3; D may match TRBD1 or TRBD2 (6 bases each). The CDR3 spans 16 residues. Germline V lookup: CDR1 ENHRY, CDR2 SYGVKD. V lost 0 bases, J lost 1 base, and 11 bases lay in between. CDR3 sequence reads: CAISESGGYGTDTQYF. The DNA for the CDR3 is TGTGCCATCAGTGAGTCCGGGGGCTACGGCACAGATACGCAGTATTTT.

V usage is TRBV9 and J usage is TRBJ1-1; weak D call: TRBD1 (5 bases). This CDR3 is 15 amino acids long. Germline-derived CDR1 and CDR2 are SGDLS and YYNGEE. V lost 6 bases and J lost 0, with 15 bases in between. The CDR3: CASTIGVTVNTEAFF. The DNA for the CDR3 is TGTGCCAGCACCATTGGGGTGACAGTGAACACTGAAGCTTTCTTT.

The CDR3, as DNA: TGCGCCAGCAGCCAAGACTCGACAGGGGTAGGGAGGCCCCAGCATTTT. Translation: CASSQDSTGVGRPQHF. The chain recombines TRBV4-1 with TRBJ1-5, with 8 bases identical to TRBD1. The germline gives CDR1 MGHRA, CDR2 YSYEKL. Unmatched junction bases numbered 10, after V lost 0 bases and J lost 9 bases. The CDR3 extends over 16 amino acids.